These T cell receptor beta chains were read from a single sample in a study of beta chain features in type 1 diabetes. Generated by immunoSEQ multiplex PCR, the TCRdb table keeps only in-frame clones and is missing some. The profile shows approximately 600,000 clones, around 12% of them singletons. The sample comprised naive CD4+ T cells from blood. The receptors were sampled from a man aged 25 to 45 with type 1 diabetes. Both conserved end residues are part of each CDR3. The D gene is left open where the match is weak. Clone size is stated in some rows and not others, as once, few, many or a class when expanded.

clone size: few; V gene: TRBV25-1; D gene: .; J gene: TRBJ2-3; CDR3 protein: CASSLQTGRDTQYF; CDR3 DNA: TGTGCCAGCAGCCTCCAAACGGGTCGGGATACGCAGTATTTT
clone size: few; V gene: TRBV10-3; D gene: .; J gene: TRBJ1-2; CDR3 protein: CAISNRQGSNYGYTF; CDR3 DNA: TGTGCCATCAGTAACCGTCAGGGGTCTAACTATGGCTACACCTTC
clone size: .; V gene: TRBV9; D gene: TRBD1; J gene: TRBJ1-5; CDR3 protein: CASSGRVGTGIPQPQHF; CDR3 DNA: TGTGCCAGCAGCGGACGTGTCGGGACAGGGATTCCTCAGCCCCAGCATTTT
clone size: few; V gene: TRBV5-8; D gene: .; J gene: TRBJ1-3; CDR3 protein: CASSFLRNTIYF; CDR3 DNA: TGTGCCAGCAGCTTTTTAAGAAACACCATATATTTT
clone size: .; V gene: TRBV27; D gene: TRBD1; J gene: TRBJ1-2; CDR3 protein: CASSPNRGRGYGYTF; CDR3 DNA: TGTGCCAGCAGTCCAAACAGGGGGCGCGGCTATGGCTACACCTTC
clone size: few; V gene: TRBV6-5; D gene: .; J gene: TRBJ2-3; CDR3 protein: CASSYRGASTDTQYF; CDR3 DNA: TGTGCCAGCAGTTACAGGGGGGCTAGCACAGATACGCAGTATTTT
clone size: .; V gene: TRBV4-1; D gene: .; J gene: TRBJ1-2; CDR3 protein: CASSQDQGTYGYTF; CDR3 DNA: TGCGCCAGCAGCCAAGACCAGGGAACCTATGGCTACACCTTC
clone size: .; V gene: TRBV7-2; D gene: .; J gene: TRBJ1-1; CDR3 protein: CASSLREAFF; CDR3 DNA: TGTGCCAGCAGCCTCCGGGAAGCTTTCTTT
clone size: .; V gene: TRBV21-1; D gene: .; J gene: TRBJ2-6; CDR3 protein: CASSKAGTVPFLSGANVLTF; CDR3 DNA: TGTGCCAGCAGCAAAGCGGGGACAGTTCCTTTCCTCTCTGGGGCCAACGTCCTGACTTTC
clone size: few; V gene: TRBV6-5; D gene: .; J gene: TRBJ1-6; CDR3 protein: CASRVGASPLHF; CDR3 DNA: TGTGCCAGCAGAGTGGGGGCTTCACCCCTCCACTTT
clone size: .; V gene: TRBV9; D gene: .; J gene: TRBJ1-2; CDR3 protein: CASSPNRVNYGYTF; CDR3 DNA: TGTGCCAGCAGTCCCAACAGGGTTAACTATGGCTACACCTTC
clone size: few; V gene: TRBV27; D gene: .; J gene: TRBJ1-2; CDR3 protein: CASSPDGTYGYTF; CDR3 DNA: TGTGCCAGCAGTCCCGATGGAACCTATGGCTACACCTTC
clone size: few; V gene: TRBV30; D gene: TRBD1; J gene: TRBJ1-5; CDR3 protein: CAWSRTGNFQPQHF; CDR3 DNA: TGTGCCTGGAGCCGGACAGGAAATTTTCAGCCCCAGCATTTT
clone size: few; V gene: TRBV5-1; D gene: TRBD1; J gene: TRBJ2-2; CDR3 protein: CASSPRTGLSTGELFF; CDR3 DNA: TGCGCCAGCAGCCCTAGGACAGGGTTGAGCACCGGGGAGCTGTTTTTT
clone size: few; V gene: TRBV2; D gene: TRBD1; J gene: TRBJ1-5; CDR3 protein: CASSTGYDQPQHF; CDR3 DNA: TGTGCCAGCTCGACAGGGTATGATCAGCCCCAGCATTTT
clone size: few; V gene: TRBV4-3; D gene: .; J gene: TRBJ2-1; CDR3 protein: CASSQEGGRGPPGRHNEQFF; CDR3 DNA: TGCGCCAGCAGCCAAGAAGGGGGTCGAGGGCCCCCGGGGAGACACAATGAGCAGTTCTTC
clone size: .; V gene: TRBV25-1; D gene: TRBD1; J gene: TRBJ1-6; CDR3 protein: CASTDTGGRSPLHF; CDR3 DNA: TGTGCCAGCACTGATACAGGGGGCCGATCACCCCTCCACTTT
clone size: .; V gene: TRBV19; D gene: TRBD1; J gene: TRBJ2-2; CDR3 protein: CASQALDRGGIGELFF; CDR3 DNA: TGTGCCAGCCAAGCCCTCGACAGGGGAGGTATCGGGGAGCTGTTTTTT
clone size: .; V gene: TRBV6-5; D gene: .; J gene: TRBJ1-1; CDR3 protein: CASSYLGVEAFF; CDR3 DNA: TGTGCCAGCAGTTACCTCGGGGTTGAAGCTTTCTTT
clone size: few; V gene: TRBV28; D gene: TRBD1; J gene: TRBJ2-7; CDR3 protein: CASSLTGTGWNEQYF; CDR3 DNA: TGTGCCAGCAGTTTAACCGGGACAGGGTGGAACGAGCAGTACTTC
clone size: .; V gene: TRBV7-9; D gene: .; J gene: TRBJ1-2; CDR3 protein: CASSFPANGNYGYTF; CDR3 DNA: TGTGCCAGCAGCTTCCCTGCGAACGGGAACTATGGCTACACCTTC
clone size: .; V gene: TRBV15; D gene: .; J gene: TRBJ1-2; CDR3 protein: CATSRDQDGNFYGYTF; CDR3 DNA: TGTGCCACCAGCAGAGATCAGGACGGAAACTTTTATGGCTACACCTTC
clone size: .; V gene: TRBV6-1; D gene: .; J gene: TRBJ2-2; CDR3 protein: CASSEFWGAQGTGELFF; CDR3 DNA: TGTGCCAGCAGTGAATTTTGGGGCGCTCAGGGAACCGGGGAGCTGTTTTTT
clone size: .; V gene: TRBV7-3; D gene: .; J gene: TRBJ2-2; CDR3 protein: CASSLGNTGELFF; CDR3 DNA: TGTGCCAGCAGCTTAGGGAACACCGGGGAGCTGTTTTTT
clone size: .; V gene: TRBV2; D gene: TRBD1; J gene: TRBJ1-2; CDR3 protein: CASSAYGQGDDYGYTF; CDR3 DNA: TGTGCCAGCAGTGCCTACGGACAGGGGGATGACTATGGCTACACCTTC
clone size: few; V gene: TRBV30; D gene: TRBD1; J gene: TRBJ1-4; CDR3 protein: CAWSAGQATNEKLFF; CDR3 DNA: TGTGCCTGGAGTGCAGGACAGGCAACTAATGAAAAACTGTTTTTT
clone size: .; V gene: TRBV9; D gene: .; J gene: TRBJ2-1; CDR3 protein: CASSVVKGLDEQFF; CDR3 DNA: TGTGCCAGCAGCGTAGTGAAAGGGCTTGATGAGCAGTTCTTC
clone size: few; V gene: TRBV10-3; D gene: TRBD1; J gene: TRBJ2-1; CDR3 protein: CAISNGQGRDESSYNEQFF; CDR3 DNA: TGTGCCATCAGCAACGGACAGGGCCGAGACGAGAGCTCCTACAATGAGCAGTTCTTC
clone size: .; V gene: TRBV5-1; D gene: TRBD1; J gene: TRBJ2-7; CDR3 protein: CASSSGQGFPYEQYF; CDR3 DNA: TGCGCCAGCAGCTCTGGACAGGGCTTTCCCTACGAGCAGTACTTC
clone size: few; V gene: TRBV7-2; D gene: TRBD2; J gene: TRBJ2-1; CDR3 protein: CASSFRTSAKVNEQFF; CDR3 DNA: TGTGCCAGCAGCTTCCGGACTAGCGCCAAGGTCAATGAGCAGTTCTTC
clone size: few; V gene: TRBV6-1; D gene: .; J gene: TRBJ1-6; CDR3 protein: CASSTGGTNSPLHF; CDR3 DNA: TGTGCCAGCAGTACGGGGGGAACGAATTCACCCCTCCACTTT
clone size: .; V gene: TRBV10-3; D gene: .; J gene: TRBJ2-5; CDR3 protein: CAISESQLQETQYF; CDR3 DNA: TGTGCCATCAGTGAGTCACAGCTCCAAGAGACCCAGTACTTC
clone size: few; V gene: TRBV7-2; D gene: TRBD2; J gene: TRBJ2-3; CDR3 protein: CASSFSGGDTPYF; CDR3 DNA: TGTGCCAGCAGCTTTAGCGGGGGAGATACGCCCTATTTT
clone size: .; V gene: TRBV9; D gene: TRBD1; J gene: TRBJ2-3; CDR3 protein: CASSLQTGITDTQYF; CDR3 DNA: TGTGCCAGCAGCCTCCAGACAGGGATCACAGATACGCAGTATTTT
clone size: .; V gene: TRBV7-2; D gene: .; J gene: TRBJ2-7; CDR3 protein: CASSSPSSGEQYF; CDR3 DNA: TGTGCCAGCAGCTCCCCCTCGTCCGGCGAGCAGTACTTC
clone size: few; V gene: TRBV30; D gene: .; J gene: TRBJ2-1; CDR3 protein: CAWSVSSNKFF; CDR3 DNA: TGTGCCTGGAGTGTATCCAGCAACAAATTCTTC
clone size: .; V gene: TRBV7-2; D gene: .; J gene: TRBJ1-4; CDR3 protein: CASSLDLNEKLFF; CDR3 DNA: TGTGCCAGCAGCCTAGACCTTAATGAAAAACTGTTTTTT
clone size: .; V gene: TRBV2; D gene: .; J gene: TRBJ1-3; CDR3 protein: CASGLSGNTIYF; CDR3 DNA: TGTGCCAGCGGTCTCTCTGGAAACACCATATATTTT
clone size: few; V gene: TRBV10-3; D gene: .; J gene: TRBJ2-7; CDR3 protein: CAIGIAVDRNEQYF; CDR3 DNA: TGTGCCATCGGTATAGCCGTCGATAGGAACGAGCAGTACTTC
clone size: .; V gene: TRBV7-2; D gene: .; J gene: TRBJ2-2; CDR3 protein: CASSLAQGRSTGELFF; CDR3 DNA: TGTGCCAGCAGCTTAGCGCAGGGGCGTTCCACCGGGGAGCTGTTTTTT
clone size: .; V gene: TRBV19; D gene: .; J gene: TRBJ2-7; CDR3 protein: CASSVNHGTSGEQYF; CDR3 DNA: TGTGCCAGTAGTGTTAACCATGGGACTTCGGGAGAGCAGTACTTC
clone size: .; V gene: TRBV9; D gene: .; J gene: TRBJ1-2; CDR3 protein: CASSLKGGGHGYTF; CDR3 DNA: TGTGCCAGCAGCCTTAAGGGGGGCGGGCATGGCTACACCTTC
clone size: .; V gene: TRBV5-4; D gene: .; J gene: TRBJ2-2; CDR3 protein: CASSLRQRNTGELFF; CDR3 DNA: TGTGCCAGCAGCTTGAGGCAGAGGAACACCGGGGAGCTGTTTTTT
clone size: .; V gene: TRBV30; D gene: .; J gene: TRBJ1-4; CDR3 protein: CAWSAGTDEKLFF; CDR3 DNA: TGTGCCTGGAGCGCAGGGACGGATGAAAAACTGTTTTTT